This T cell receptor beta chain stems from a study of PD-L1 blockade in urothelial cancer. Stated time point: pretreatment peripheral blood. Between 1 and 8 samples per patient were obtained, pretreatment and on-treatment. CDR1 is SGDLS, CDR2 YYNGEE, per germline. CDR3 size: 14 residues. V shed 4 bases, J shed 1 base, and the junction held 2 bases outside the gene matches. TCRdb keeps only in-frame clones here, not all; method: immunoSEQ multiplex PCR. The repertoire consists of tens of thousands of clones, with roughly 86% occurring once and the leading ten covering around 14%. V is TRBV9 and J is TRBJ2-1; 7 nucleotides line up with TRBD1. The starting material was PBMCs, obtained around atezolizumab (anti-PD-L1) treatment. This receptor was identified in a man between 60 and 75 years old with urothelial cancer. The CDR3 bases are TGTGCCAGCAGCCTGGGACAGTCCTACAATGAGCAGTTCTTC. This gives the protein CASSLGQSYNEQFF.